These T cell receptor beta chains were read from a single sample in a study of CD8 T cells in ankylosing spondylitis. TCRdb re-derived calls from the 5' RACE reads in MiXCR, one entry per CDR3 protein. The profile shows more than 650,000 distinct CDR3 sequences, approximately 12% of them singletons. The sequenced material came from blood, either unsorted or a sorted T cell fraction (not recorded which). The receptor source for this set is a male donor with ankylosing spondylitis. Both conserved end residues are part of each CDR3. Each record gives: CDR3 protein, CDR3 DNA, V gene, clone size, D gene, J gene. A D gene is named only where the DNA matches it firmly. Expanded clones get a size class; other rows say once, few or many, or leave the size out.

cdr3_aa: CSVGGTSGGPLYDNEQFF
cdr3_nt: TGCAGCGTGGGGGGGACTAGCGGGGGCCCCCTCTATGATAATGAGCAGTTCTTC
v_call: TRBV29-1
clone_size: NA
d_call: TRBD2
j_call: TRBJ2-1

cdr3_aa: CASSWISESYEQYF
cdr3_nt: TGCGCCAGCAGCTGGATCTCAGAATCCTACGAGCAGTACTTC
v_call: TRBV5-1
clone_size: once
d_call: NA
j_call: TRBJ2-7

cdr3_aa: CSASYNGLNTGELFF
cdr3_nt: TGCAGTGCTAGTTATAATGGCTTGAACACCGGGGAGCTGTTTTTT
v_call: TRBV20-1
clone_size: many
d_call: NA
j_call: TRBJ2-2

cdr3_aa: CASSFGGAYGYTF
cdr3_nt: TGTGCCAGCAGCTTTGGGGGGGCGTATGGCTACACCTTC
v_call: TRBV7-2
clone_size: few
d_call: NA
j_call: TRBJ1-2

cdr3_aa: CASSLVAGLTYEQYF
cdr3_nt: TGTGCCAGCAGCTTAGTGGCGGGATTAACATACGAGCAGTACTTC
v_call: TRBV7-2
clone_size: NA
d_call: NA
j_call: TRBJ2-7

cdr3_aa: CAWSLRDEQYF
cdr3_nt: TGTGCCTGGTCCCTCCGGGACGAGCAGTACTTC
v_call: TRBV30
clone_size: NA
d_call: NA
j_call: TRBJ2-7

cdr3_aa: CASSFPPREETQYF
cdr3_nt: TGCGCCAGCAGCTTCCCTCCCAGGGAGGAGACCCAGTACTTC
v_call: TRBV5-1
clone_size: few
d_call: NA
j_call: TRBJ2-5

cdr3_aa: CASSKGTGGFNYGYTF
cdr3_nt: TGTGCCAGCAGCAAGGGGACGGGCGGGTTCAACTATGGCTACACCTTC
v_call: TRBV7-2
clone_size: few
d_call: NA
j_call: TRBJ1-2

cdr3_aa: CSAEPPGTGYGYTF
cdr3_nt: TGCAGTGCGGAACCGCCAGGGACAGGGTATGGCTACACCTTC
v_call: TRBV20-1
clone_size: many
d_call: TRBD1
j_call: TRBJ1-2

cdr3_aa: CSVVPGWNQPQHF
cdr3_nt: TGCAGCGTTGTTCCAGGTTGGAATCAGCCCCAGCATTTT
v_call: TRBV29-1
clone_size: NA
d_call: NA
j_call: TRBJ1-5

cdr3_aa: CSVEKGGGGYEQYF
cdr3_nt: TGCAGCGTTGAAAAGGGAGGGGGCGGCTACGAGCAGTACTTC
v_call: TRBV29-1
clone_size: NA
d_call: NA
j_call: TRBJ2-7

cdr3_aa: CASSQDWGMDQPQHF
cdr3_nt: TGCGCCAGCAGCCAAGATTGGGGTATGGATCAGCCCCAGCATTTT
v_call: TRBV4-1
clone_size: NA
d_call: NA
j_call: TRBJ1-5

cdr3_aa: CASSLEGAYSPLHF
cdr3_nt: TGTGCCAGCAGCTTAGAAGGGGCTTATTCACCCCTCCACTTT
v_call: TRBV7-8
clone_size: many
d_call: NA
j_call: TRBJ1-6

cdr3_aa: CSVVEGGYGYTF
cdr3_nt: TGCAGCGTTGTAGAAGGGGGCTATGGCTACACCTTC
v_call: TRBV29-1
clone_size: few
d_call: NA
j_call: TRBJ1-2

cdr3_aa: CSASPSGDEAFF
cdr3_nt: TGCAGTGCTAGCCCATCGGGCGATGAAGCTTTCTTT
v_call: TRBV20-1
clone_size: NA
d_call: NA
j_call: TRBJ1-1

cdr3_aa: CSAQERGRDEKLFF
cdr3_nt: TGCAGTGCCCAGGAAAGGGGGCGCGATGAAAAACTGTTTTTT
v_call: TRBV20-1
clone_size: few
d_call: TRBD1
j_call: TRBJ1-4

cdr3_aa: CASSSYRELPRDTQYF
cdr3_nt: TGTGCCAGCAGCTCCTACCGGGAACTCCCAAGAGATACGCAGTATTTT
v_call: TRBV27
clone_size: few
d_call: NA
j_call: TRBJ2-3

cdr3_aa: CASSVLGTSYEQYF
cdr3_nt: TGTGCCAGCAGCGTACTCGGGACTAGCTACGAGCAGTACTTC
v_call: TRBV9
clone_size: many
d_call: TRBD2
j_call: TRBJ2-7

cdr3_aa: CASSISLRLDTEAFF
cdr3_nt: TGTGCCAGCAGCATCTCTCTTCGGTTGGACACTGAAGCTTTCTTT
v_call: TRBV6-1
clone_size: many
d_call: NA
j_call: TRBJ1-1

cdr3_aa: CASSQATAGSSYEQYF
cdr3_nt: TGTGCCAGCAGCCAAGCGACGGCGGGCAGCTCCTACGAGCAGTACTTC
v_call: TRBV4-2
clone_size: many
d_call: NA
j_call: TRBJ2-7

cdr3_aa: CASSSPRSGVYTDTQYF
cdr3_nt: TGTGCCAGCAGTTCCCCAAGGAGCGGAGTCTACACAGATACGCAGTATTTT
v_call: TRBV6-9
clone_size: few
d_call: NA
j_call: TRBJ2-3

cdr3_aa: CASSSQTSGSQYTQYF
cdr3_nt: TGTGCCAGCAGTTCACAGACTAGCGGGAGCCAATATACGCAGTATTTT
v_call: TRBV12-3/TRBV12-4
clone_size: NA
d_call: TRBD2
j_call: TRBJ2-3

cdr3_aa: CASRGYRDTGELFF
cdr3_nt: TGTGCCTCCAGGGGTTACCGTGATACCGGGGAGCTGTTTTTT
v_call: TRBV12-3/TRBV12-4
clone_size: many
d_call: NA
j_call: TRBJ2-2

cdr3_aa: CASSRSGLADYNEQFF
cdr3_nt: TGCGCCAGCAGCCGGTCGGGACTAGCGGACTACAATGAGCAGTTCTTC
v_call: TRBV4-1
clone_size: NA
d_call: TRBD2
j_call: TRBJ2-1

cdr3_aa: CSARAGTENEKLFF
cdr3_nt: TGCAGTGCTAGAGCCGGGACTGAGAATGAAAAACTGTTTTTT
v_call: TRBV20-1
clone_size: many
d_call: NA
j_call: TRBJ1-4

cdr3_aa: CASSHRGQDGNQDEAFF
cdr3_nt: TGTGCCAGCAGCCATAGGGGACAGGACGGAAATCAGGATGAAGCTTTCTTT
v_call: TRBV6-1
clone_size: NA
d_call: TRBD1
j_call: TRBJ1-1

cdr3_aa: CSAWTPSSTDTQYF
cdr3_nt: TGCAGTGCTTGGACTCCATCTAGCACAGATACGCAGTATTTT
v_call: TRBV20-1
clone_size: few
d_call: NA
j_call: TRBJ2-3

cdr3_aa: CASSRSIVRETEAFF
cdr3_nt: TGTGCCAGCAGCCGCTCGATAGTGCGTGAGACTGAAGCTTTCTTT
v_call: TRBV3-1
clone_size: few
d_call: NA
j_call: TRBJ1-1

cdr3_aa: CASSSTRELAKNIQYF
cdr3_nt: TGCGCCAGCAGCTCAACCAGGGAACTAGCCAAAAACATTCAGTACTTC
v_call: TRBV5-1
clone_size: NA
d_call: NA
j_call: TRBJ2-4

cdr3_aa: CASNRFPRTGNYGYTF
cdr3_nt: TGTGCCAGCAACCGTTTTCCGCGGACAGGGAACTATGGCTACACCTTC
v_call: TRBV28
clone_size: NA
d_call: TRBD1
j_call: TRBJ1-2

cdr3_aa: CASSLAWGEKLFF
cdr3_nt: TGTGCCAGCAGCTTAGCGTGGGGGGAAAAACTGTTTTTT
v_call: TRBV7-9
clone_size: few
d_call: NA
j_call: TRBJ1-4

cdr3_aa: CSARDGAHTEQFF
cdr3_nt: TGCAGTGCTAGAGATGGGGCCCACACGGAGCAGTTCTTC
v_call: TRBV20-1
clone_size: few
d_call: NA
j_call: TRBJ2-1

cdr3_aa: CASSAGDRGGAEQFF
cdr3_nt: TGTGCCAGCAGTGCCGGTGACAGGGGAGGCGCTGAGCAGTTCTTC
v_call: TRBV28
clone_size: few
d_call: TRBD1
j_call: TRBJ2-1

cdr3_aa: CASSLRTGDTDTQYF
cdr3_nt: TGCGCCAGCAGCTTGAGGACAGGAGACACAGATACGCAGTATTTT
v_call: TRBV5-1
clone_size: many
d_call: TRBD1
j_call: TRBJ2-3

cdr3_aa: CAISVLEDTPVGEQYF
cdr3_nt: TGTGCCATCAGTGTGCTTGAAGACACTCCAGTGGGGGAGCAGTACTTC
v_call: TRBV10-3
clone_size: few
d_call: NA
j_call: TRBJ2-7

cdr3_aa: CASSAQQGGSSYGYTF
cdr3_nt: TGTGCCAGCAGCGCTCAGCAGGGAGGGTCTAGCTATGGCTACACCTTC
v_call: TRBV7-6
clone_size: few
d_call: NA
j_call: TRBJ1-2

cdr3_aa: CASSPQEVDGYTF
cdr3_nt: TGTGCCAGCAGCCCACAGGAAGTCGATGGCTACACCTTC
v_call: TRBV5-4
clone_size: many
d_call: NA
j_call: TRBJ1-2

cdr3_aa: CASSLLADTYNEQFF
cdr3_nt: TGTGCCAGCAGCTTACTGGCGGATACCTACAATGAGCAGTTCTTC
v_call: TRBV7-2
clone_size: few
d_call: NA
j_call: TRBJ2-1

cdr3_aa: CASSLALPVRGYEQYF
cdr3_nt: TGTGCCAGCAGCTTGGCCCTGCCTGTAAGGGGCTACGAGCAGTACTTC
v_call: TRBV5-5
clone_size: few
d_call: NA
j_call: TRBJ2-7

cdr3_aa: CATEGISNQPQHF
cdr3_nt: TGTGCCACCGAGGGGATTAGCAATCAGCCCCAGCATTTT
v_call: TRBV19
clone_size: NA
d_call: NA
j_call: TRBJ1-5

cdr3_aa: CSARGPYGSYEQYF
cdr3_nt: TGCAGTGCTAGAGGTCCTTACGGATCCTACGAGCAGTACTTC
v_call: TRBV20-1
clone_size: many
d_call: NA
j_call: TRBJ2-7

cdr3_aa: CASSHRGGRAFF
cdr3_nt: TGCGCCAGCAGCCACCGGGGGGGGCGAGCTTTCTTT
v_call: TRBV4-3
clone_size: NA
d_call: NA
j_call: TRBJ1-1

cdr3_aa: CASNLQGNTDTQYF
cdr3_nt: TGTGCCAGCAATCTACAGGGTAACACAGATACGCAGTATTTT
v_call: TRBV12-3/TRBV12-4
clone_size: few
d_call: NA
j_call: TRBJ2-3

cdr3_aa: CASSQLDMNTEAFF
cdr3_nt: TGTGCCAGCAGCCAACTCGACATGAACACTGAAGCTTTCTTT
v_call: TRBV4-2
clone_size: NA
d_call: NA
j_call: TRBJ1-1

cdr3_aa: CASSPWDTRNEQYF
cdr3_nt: TGCGCCAGCAGCCCCTGGGACACCCGGAACGAGCAGTACTTC
v_call: TRBV5-1
clone_size: NA
d_call: NA
j_call: TRBJ2-7